One TCR beta chain is described in this entry. The antigen is not known. The ends were cut back, 1 base at V and 2 bases at J, with 6 bases in the middle. The CDR3 spans 13 residues. Germline CDR1 reads SGHRS; CDR2 reads YFSETQ. This entry comes from a study of CD4 T cells in relation to SARS-CoV-2 and coronaviruses. Study details: After roughly ten days of antigen culture, PBMC TCR beta CDR3s were sequenced. General observations from the study: Each donor contributed either pre-pandemic or post-infection samples, not both.

CD4+ T cells from unexposed donors were obtained before the COVID-19 pandemic (2011-2018). CD4+ T cells were isolated from the cells after nine to eleven days of culture. Unexposed-donor CD4+ T cells were probed with SARS-CoV-2 S/N and four cold-coronavirus spikes, cells permitting. PBMCs were plated at roughly 2 million per well in IL-2-containing medium. This table comes from immunoSEQ multiplex PCR, and its TCRdb copy is limited to in-frame clones, with some not included. Here the sample spans 15,000 to 20,000 clones, 70% to 85% being singletons. The V gene is TRBV5-1, the J gene TRBJ1-2, with D uncertain. This receptor was taken from a human donor in good health. Sequencing used CD4+ T cells from PBMCs, cultured in vitro. This CDR3 reads CASSLRLNYGYTF. In DNA, the CDR3 is TGCGCCAGCAGCTTGAGACTGAACTATGGCTACACCTTC.